Each of the 25 T cell receptor beta chains below was sequenced from the same sample in a study of CD8 T cells in ankylosing spondylitis. From the 5' RACE reads, TCRdb called clonotypes with MiXCR, one entry per CDR3 protein. Here the sample spans about 360,000 distinct CDR3 sequences, 20% to 25% being singletons. The specimen sequenced was blood, either unsorted or a sorted T cell fraction (not recorded which). These receptor sequences come from a male donor with ankylosing spondylitis or in good health (not recorded which).

J is TRBJ1-5 and V is TRBV21-1. TRBV21-1 is a documented pseudogene. This CDR3 contains 17 residues. CDR3 in amino acids: CASSKPRDGRGQGPQHF. CDR3 coding DNA: TGTGCCAGCAGCAAACCAAGGGACGGGAGGGGGCAGGGGCCCCAGCATTTT.

V usage is TRBV27 and J usage is TRBJ2-3; 16 bases match TRBD2. The germline V gene has CDR1 MNHEY and CDR2 SMNVEV (reference sequence). Trimming at V came to 6 bases and at J to 13 bases, leaving 7 bases not matched to a gene. The CDR3 consists of 14 residues. The CDR3, as DNA: TGTGCCAGCAGCCCGGGACTAGCGGGGGGGGGTGAGTATTTT. It encodes CASSPGLAGGGEYF.

This clonotype occurred many times. The V call is TRBV20-1, the J call TRBJ2-3, with a tentative D call TRBD1 (6 bases). Germline V gene data show CDR1 as DFQATT and CDR2 as SNEGSKA (reference sequence). This CDR3 has 12 amino acids. V was pared by 0 bases and J by 11 bases, with 12 bases between. The CDR3 sequence is CSARDREGGQYF. The CDR3, as DNA: TGCAGTGCTAGAGATCGTGAAGGGGGGCAGTATTTT.

The CDR3 sequence: CATSDPRTNTGELFF. CDR3 bases: TGTGCCACCAGTGATCCCCGGACGAACACCGGGGAGCTGTTTTTT. This sequence joins TRBV24-1 and TRBJ2-2, with D unclear. Trimming left V 3 bases short and J 0 bases short, with 7 bases between. The CDR3 consists of 15 residues. The germline CDR1 and CDR2 sequences are KGHDR and SFDVKD.

This clonotype was found a few times. The J gene is TRBJ2-1, the V gene TRBV29-1; 7 bases map to TRBD2. The V gene's germline CDR1 is SQVTM and CDR2 ANQGSEA. CDR3 length: 13 amino acids. Trimming at V came to 4 bases and at J to 6 bases, leaving 6 bases not matched to a gene. CDR3 sequence (DNA): TGCAGCGTTGGGGGGGGTAGCGGCAATGAGCAGTTCTTC. Protein product: CSVGGGSGNEQFF.

The chain couples TRBV12-3 or TRBV12-4 to TRBJ2-7; D is perhaps TRBD2 (6 bases). This CDR3 comprises 14 residues. The V gene lost 6 bases and the J gene lost 2 bases, with 14 bases spanning the gap. The CDR3 DNA is TGTGCCAGCAGCAGTAGCGGAAAGGCCTACGAGCAGTACTTC. Translated, it gives CASSSSGKAYEQYF.

The V gene is TRBV9, the J gene TRBJ2-5, with D tentatively TRBD2 (5 bases). Germline V CDR1 and CDR2: SGDLS, YYNGEE. The CDR3 covers 12 residues. Trimming stripped 4 bases from V and 7 bases from J, with 11 bases between. The DNA of the CDR3 is TGTGCCAGCAGCCCCGAGGGTGGGACCCAGTACTTC. As protein: CASSPEGGTQYF.

The rearrangement uses TRBV25-1 and TRBJ2-5; TRBD2 matches 8 bases. With V trimmed by 6 bases and J by 5 bases, 8 bases remained unmatched. The germline V gene encodes CDR1 MGHDK and CDR2 SYGVNS. The CDR3 has 14 amino acids. CDR3 sequence: CASRAPGGLETQYF. The DNA for the CDR3 is TGTGCCAGCAGGGCTCCGGGGGGGCTGGAGACCCAGTACTTC.

This clonotype was counted a few times. This rearrangement joins TRBV12-3 or TRBV12-4 to TRBJ2-7; 8 bases agree with TRBD2. This CDR3 region has 13 residues. V dropped 3 bases and J dropped 6; count of bases not matched to a gene: 4. CDR3 in amino acids: CASSFRGGGEQYF. DNA of the CDR3: TGTGCCAGCAGTTTTCGGGGGGGCGGCGAGCAGTACTTC.

The chain has TRBV5-5 and TRBJ2-7, with D possibly TRBD2 on 5 matching bases. V lost 5 bases, J lost 6 bases, and 21 bases lay in between. The germline gives CDR1 SGHKS, CDR2 YYEKEE (reference sequence). The CDR3 has 15 amino acids. CDR3 sequence: CASSLTGPSGSEQYF. The CDR3, as DNA: TGTGCCAGCAGTTTAACCGGGCCCTCGGGATCCGAGCAGTACTTC.

The V and J genes are TRBV29-1 and TRBJ2-1; 12 bases align to TRBD2. From germline, CDR1 is SQVTM and CDR2 ANQGSEA. Germline trimming cut 3 bases from V and 0 bases from J; bases unmatched to any gene: 9. This CDR3 is 18 amino acids long. DNA for the CDR3: TGCAGCGTTGATGTCTTTCTAGCGGGGGGGAGCTCCTACAATGAGCAGTTCTTC. It codes for CSVDVFLAGGSSYNEQFF.

This rearrangement joins TRBV20-1 to TRBJ2-7; a possible D gene is TRBD2 (6 bases). CDR1 is DFQATT and CDR2 is SNEGSKA in the germline V gene (reference sequence). The CDR3 consists of 15 residues. V was clipped by 3 bases and J by 0 bases, with 15 bases between them. CDR3 nucleotides: TGCAGTGCTAGGTCGCGGGGTATGAGCTCCTACGAGCAGTACTTC. Translated, it gives CSARSRGMSSYEQYF.

The V call is TRBV24-1, the J call TRBJ2-1; 11 bases align to TRBD2. This CDR3 is built from 15 residues. Germline V lookup: CDR1 KGHDR, CDR2 SFDVKD. The trim removed 4 bases at V and 8 bases at J, leaving 6 bases unmatched. The CDR3 loop is CATSDLAGGLHEQFF. CDR3 sequence (DNA): TGTGCCACCAGTGACTTAGCGGGGGGGCTTCATGAGCAGTTCTTC.

The chain carries TRBV28 and TRBJ2-3, with D perhaps given as TRBD1 or TRBD2 (5 bases each). The CDR3 is made up of 14 amino acids. The germline V and J ends were trimmed by 10 bases and 0 bases, with 14 bases remaining between them. The germline gives CDR1 MDHEN, CDR2 SYDVKM. DNA for the CDR3: TGTGCCACCCGGGGCGGAACTAGCACAGATACGCAGTATTTT. Amino acid sequence: CATRGGTSTDTQYF.

There are a few counts of this clonotype. The rearrangement links TRBV7-9 to TRBJ2-1; 13 bases align to TRBD2. Germline-derived CDR1 and CDR2 are SEHNR and FQNEAQ (reference sequence). This CDR3 is 15 amino acids long. V shed 4 bases, J shed 6 bases, and the junction held 3 bases outside the gene matches. CDR3 nucleotide sequence: TGTGCCAGCAGCTGGACTAGCGGGGGACCCAATGAGCAGTTCTTC. It is translated as CASSWTSGGPNEQFF.

V is TRBV10-2 and J is TRBJ2-7; D is uncertain. The germline CDR1 and CDR2 sequences are WSHSY and SAAADI. This CDR3 is 14 amino acids long. Trimming pared 3 bases from V and 2 bases from J, leaving 11 bases between. CDR3 bases: TGCGCCAGCAGTGATGGTTTACCGCCCTACGAGCAGTACTTC. This encodes CASSDGLPPYEQYF.

The chain joins TRBV25-1 to TRBJ2-1; D gene ambiguous. Germline V gives CDR1 MGHDK, CDR2 SYGVNS. The V end lost 4 bases, the J end lost 10 bases, and 8 bases lay between the germline ends. This CDR3 spans 11 amino acids. The CDR3 coding sequence is TGTGCCAGCAGTGCATCTTCGGAGCAGTTCTTC. Amino acid sequence: CASSASSEQFF.

The chain recombines TRBV19 with TRBJ2-7, with D perhaps matching TRBD1 (5 bases). The CDR3 spans 16 residues. V lost 5 bases, J lost 3 bases, and 20 bases lay in between. Germline V gene lookup returns CDR1 LNHDA and CDR2 SQIVND (reference sequence). The CDR3 nucleotides are TGTGCCAGTAGTCCCCACAGTCAGGGAAGAAGCTACGAGCAGTACTTC. Amino acids: CASSPHSQGRSYEQYF.

This clonotype was counted only a few times. This chain connects TRBV12-3 or TRBV12-4 to TRBJ2-3, with 9 bases fitting TRBD2. V gave up 4 bases and J gave up 1 base; unmatched junction bases: 3. This CDR3 comprises 15 residues. CDR3 in amino acids: CASSSERGGTDTQYF. CDR3 bases: TGTGCCAGCAGTTCTGAGCGGGGGGGCACAGATACGCAGTATTTT.

This clonotype has just a few counts. The gene calls are TRBV20-1 and TRBJ2-7, with 15 bases fitting TRBD2. This CDR3 has 17 residues. The junction had 10 bases not matched to a gene; V was cut back by 6 bases and J by 1 base. From germline, CDR1 is DFQATT and CDR2 SNEGSKA (reference sequence). The CDR3 bases are TGCAGTGCCCCGCCGGGACTAGCGGGGGGTCCGTCCTACGAGCAGTACTTC. Translation gives CSAPPGLAGGPSYEQYF.

This clonotype was recorded a few times. The rearrangement uses TRBV12-3 or TRBV12-4 and TRBJ1-2, with D hard to call. The V end lost 0 bases, the J end lost 4 bases, and 6 bases lay between the germline ends. The CDR3 length is 13 residues. CDR3 bases: TGTGCCAGCAGTTTAGCCCTCGTCTATGGCTACACCTTC. Translated: CASSLALVYGYTF.

This clonotype was counted at least ten times. The V gene is TRBV29-1, the J gene TRBJ2-3; D gene uncertain. Germline CDR1 and CDR2: SQVTM and ANQGSEA. Trimming removed 7 bases at V and 2 bases at J, with 13 bases between. The CDR3 runs to 13 residues. The CDR3 here is CSGLLGPTDTQYF. The CDR3 bases are TGCAGCGGTTTGTTGGGTCCCACAGATACGCAGTATTTT.

The table lists this clonotype with a few counts. The J gene is TRBJ2-2, the V gene TRBV11-2; the match to TRBD1 covers 7 bases. CDR1 is SGHAT and CDR2 is FQNNGV in the germline V gene. Germline trimming cut 3 bases from V and 3 bases from J; bases unmatched to any gene: 1. The CDR3 spans 14 residues. The CDR3 coding sequence is TGTGCCAGCAGCTTCGGGACAGACACCGGGGAGCTGTTTTTT. Translating it yields CASSFGTDTGELFF.

The chain combines TRBV6-1 with TRBJ2-1; weak D call: TRBD1 (6 bases). This CDR3 is 16 amino acids long. The germline V gene encodes CDR1 MNHNS and CDR2 SASEGT. V lost 7 bases and J lost 6, with 22 bases in between. The CDR3 DNA reads TGTGCCAGCACCCTCCAGGGGCGGCCGAGGGCCAATGAGCAGTTCTTC. It codes for CASTLQGRPRANEQFF.

This clonotype was observed once. The rearrangement links TRBV30 to TRBJ2-1; 8 bases are a match to TRBD1. The CDR3 runs to 13 residues. Germline CDR1 and CDR2: GTSNPN and SVGIG (reference sequence). The V gene end was trimmed by 0 bases and the J gene end by 9 bases; junction bases not matched to a gene: 4. The CDR3 DNA sequence: TGTGCCTGGAGTGTATTACAGGGGGTTGAGCAGTTCTTC. Its protein product is CAWSVLQGVEQFF.